The 20 T cell receptor beta chains presented below share a single source sample, sequenced in a study of cytotoxic CD8 clonotypes in ibrutinib-treated CLL. The protocol was immunoSEQ multiplex PCR, while the TCRdb copy is restricted to in-frame clones and leaves out a portion. The sample has approximately 84,000 clones, about 86% seen once. The material was PBMCs, obtained before ibrutinib treatment. Receptors originate from a human donor with chronic lymphocytic leukemia.

Only a few counts were recorded for this clone. The chain joins TRBV2 to TRBJ2-2; the match to TRBD2 covers 13 bases. The CDR3 totals 15 residues. V was pared by 6 bases and J by 7 bases, with 5 bases of the junction left unmatched. Germline assignment: CDR1 SNHLY and CDR2 FYNNEI. DNA for the CDR3: TGTGCCAGCAGGCCTAGGACTAGCGGGAGCGGGGAGCTGTTTTTT. It specifies CASRPRTSGSGELFF.

The chain couples TRBV18 to TRBJ1-1; TRBD1 might be the D (5 bases). Trimming removed 4 bases at V and 1 base at J, with 13 bases between. The CDR3 sequence is 15 residues long. The germline CDR1 and CDR2 sequences are KGHSH and LQKENI. The CDR3 protein is CASSQSWGRNTEAFF. CDR3 DNA: TGTGCCAGCTCACAGTCATGGGGGAGGAACACTGAAGCTTTCTTT.

This chain uses TRBV30 with TRBJ2-1; D perhaps matches TRBD2 (6 bases). The CDR3 has 12 residues. Between the trimmed V and J ends, which lost 4 bases and 8 bases, there was a span of 12 bases. Looked up from germline, CDR1 is GTSNPN and CDR2 is SVGIG (reference sequence). The DNA for the CDR3 is TGTGCCTGGACCGGGGTAGCGGATGAGCAGTTCTTC. It translates to CAWTGVADEQFF.

The V call is TRBV30, the J call TRBJ2-2; 12 bases map to TRBD2. V shed 3 bases and J 7 bases; nucleotides not matched to a gene: 3. Germline V gene data show CDR1 as GTSNPN and CDR2 as SVGIG (reference sequence). This CDR3 spans 14 amino acids. The CDR3 sequence: CAWRTSGRNGELFF. DNA for the CDR3: TGTGCCTGGAGGACTAGCGGGAGAAACGGGGAGCTGTTTTTT.

The V gene is TRBV9, the J gene TRBJ1-2; D not certain. V lost 0 bases, J lost 4 bases, and 10 bases lay in between. Looked up from germline, CDR1 is SGDLS and CDR2 is YYNGEE. The CDR3 consists of 14 residues. CDR3 in amino acids: CASSVEDGGYGYTF. The CDR3 DNA follows: TGTGCCAGCAGCGTAGAAGACGGAGGCTATGGCTACACCTTC.

The chain uses TRBV7-3 and TRBJ2-1, with D uncertain. Germline CDR1 reads SGHTA; CDR2 reads FQGTGA. The length of the CDR3 is 14 residues. V gave up 3 bases and J gave up 7 bases, with 13 bases separating them. For the CDR3, the DNA is TGTGCCAGCAGCTTCCCCCCAACTTTAAATGAGCAGTTCTTC. This translates into CASSFPPTLNEQFF.

CDR3 in DNA: TGCGCCAGCAGCTTTGCATCTTTCGCGATACGCACAGATACGCAGTATTTT. This sequence encodes CASSFASFAIRTDTQYF. J is TRBJ2-3 and V is TRBV5-1; no firm D call. Germline loops: CDR1 SGHRS, CDR2 YFSETQ. Trimming removed 2 bases at V and 1 base at J, with 17 bases between. There are 17 residues in the CDR3.

The DNA for the CDR3 is TGTGCCAGCAGTCTCACGACAGATAAGTTACACGAGCAGTACTTC. Amino acids: CASSLTTDKLHEQYF. The chain joins TRBV6-6 to TRBJ2-7, with a tentative D call TRBD1 (5 bases). V gave up 5 bases and J gave up 5 bases, with 19 bases separating them. CDR1 MNHNY and CDR2 SVGAGI come from the germline V gene (reference sequence). This CDR3 comprises 15 residues.

This clone was found many times. This sequence joins TRBV5-1 and TRBJ2-1; D unclear. The CDR3 totals 15 residues. V was trimmed by 0 bases and J by 5 bases, leaving 12 bases between them. The V gene's germline CDR1 is SGHRS and CDR2 YFSETQ. The CDR3 DNA is TGCGCCAGCAGCTTGGTTCTAAGGGCTAACAATGAGCAGTTCTTC. This encodes CASSLVLRANNEQFF.

The CDR3 nucleotides are TGTGCCAGCAGTCCGCGGGACGAGAACACTGAAGCTTTCTTT. Translating it yields CASSPRDENTEAFF. This chain connects TRBV28 to TRBJ1-1; maybe TRBD1 (5 bases). The length of the CDR3 is 14 residues. Trimming cost V 5 bases and J 1 base, with 11 bases left between them. Per the germline V gene, CDR1 is MDHEN and CDR2 is SYDVKM.

The CDR3 DNA reads TGTGCCAGCAGTCAAGGGGCAGGGCACACTGAAGCTTTCTTT. Protein sequence: CASSQGAGHTEAFF. The rearrangement joins TRBV7-2 to TRBJ1-1; tentatively, D is TRBD1 (5 bases). V lost 6 bases to trimming and J lost 3 bases, with 14 bases between them. The CDR3 is 14 amino acids. CDR1 and CDR2 from the germline V gene are SGHTA and FQGNSA.

The chain carries TRBV7-2 and TRBJ2-7, with 7 bases aligning to TRBD1. The V segment lost 5 bases and the J segment 0 bases; nucleotides outside the gene matches: 7. In germline, CDR1 is SGHTA, CDR2 FQGNSA. This CDR3 is 15 amino acids long. The CDR3 DNA is TGTGCCAGCAGCCCCCAGGGGGAGAGCTCCTACGAGCAGTACTTC. Translated, it gives CASSPQGESSYEQYF.

V gene TRBV7-2 combines with J gene TRBJ1-2, with 8 nucleotides matching TRBD1. The V gene's germline CDR1 is SGHTA and CDR2 FQGNSA. The CDR3 extends over 18 amino acids. V gave up 3 bases and J gave up 2 bases; unmatched junction bases: 14. The CDR3 region has the DNA TGTGCCAGCAGCTTCAAATCCGGTCCCGGGACAGGCAACTATGGCTACACCTTC. It specifies CASSFKSGPGTGNYGYTF.

The chain uses TRBV30 and TRBJ1-1, with D hard to call. Trimming left V 0 bases short and J 5 bases short, with 13 bases between. Germline V gene lookup returns CDR1 GTSNPN and CDR2 SVGIG (reference sequence). CDR3 size: 14 residues. CDR3 in DNA: TGTGCCTGGAGTGTACGAGGGTTGGGAACTGAAGCTTTCTTT. As protein: CAWSVRGLGTEAFF. Full variable domain (rest looked up from reference TRBV30 and TRBJ1-1): SQTIHQWPATLVQPVGSPLSLECTVEGTSNPNLYWYRQAAGRGLQLLFYSVGIGQISSEVPQNLSASRPQDRQFILSSKKLLLSDSGFYLCAWSVRGLGTEAFFGQGTRLTVV.

This chain joins TRBV6-5 and TRBJ2-1, with 8 bases fitting TRBD1. This CDR3 has 13 amino acids. The germline V gene has CDR1 MNHEY and CDR2 SVGAGI. After removal of 0 bases from V and 12 bases from J, the junction contained 4 bases not matched to a gene. CDR3 sequence: CASSYSRQGRQFF. DNA for the CDR3: TGTGCCAGCAGTTACTCCCGACAGGGGAGGCAGTTCTTC.

The chain employs TRBV16 and TRBJ1-2, with D unclear. V was pared by 0 bases and J by 6 bases, with 8 bases between. This CDR3 comprises 13 residues. CDR1 and CDR2 (germline): KGHSY, FQNENV. The CDR3 coding sequence is TGTGCCAGCAGCCAATCTTCCGTTGATGGCTACACCTTC. This codes for CASSQSSVDGYTF.

V is TRBV9 and J is TRBJ1-2, with 7 bases aligning to TRBD1. Germline values: CDR1 SGDLS, CDR2 YYNGEE. Germline trimming cut 1 base from V and 4 bases from J; bases unmatched to any gene: 7. The CDR3 has 15 residues. CDR3 in amino acids: CASSVNTGESYGYTF. The DNA for the CDR3 is TGTGCCAGCAGCGTAAACACAGGGGAGTCCTATGGCTACACCTTC.

This clone was seen only a few times. This chain connects TRBV4-1 to TRBJ1-5; D gene uncertain. The V gene lost 1 base and the J gene lost 2 bases, with 9 bases spanning the gap. The length of the CDR3 is 15 residues. Looked up from germline, CDR1 is MGHRA and CDR2 is YSYEKL. CDR3 sequence: CASSQVTRGNQPQHF. The DNA of the CDR3 is TGCGCCAGCAGCCAAGTGACTCGCGGCAATCAGCCCCAGCATTTT.

The CDR3 nucleotides read TGTGCCAGCAGTCCCCCGGGACAGGAGGATGAAAAACTGTTTTTT. This translates into CASSPPGQEDEKLFF. The rearrangement joins TRBV28 to TRBJ1-4, with TRBD1 matching 8 bases. The CDR3 sequence is 15 residues long. With V trimmed by 5 bases and J by 6 bases, 8 bases remained unmatched. CDR1 is MDHEN, CDR2 SYDVKM, per germline.

This clone has just one count. This chain joins TRBV4-1 and TRBJ2-7; D not resolved. The V end was cut by 1 base, the J end by 5 bases, with 9 bases between. There are 13 residues in the CDR3. CDR1 MGHRA and CDR2 YSYEKL come from the germline V gene. This CDR3 is CASSQAPLDEQYF. CDR3 bases: TGCGCCAGCAGCCAAGCCCCGCTGGACGAGCAGTACTTC.